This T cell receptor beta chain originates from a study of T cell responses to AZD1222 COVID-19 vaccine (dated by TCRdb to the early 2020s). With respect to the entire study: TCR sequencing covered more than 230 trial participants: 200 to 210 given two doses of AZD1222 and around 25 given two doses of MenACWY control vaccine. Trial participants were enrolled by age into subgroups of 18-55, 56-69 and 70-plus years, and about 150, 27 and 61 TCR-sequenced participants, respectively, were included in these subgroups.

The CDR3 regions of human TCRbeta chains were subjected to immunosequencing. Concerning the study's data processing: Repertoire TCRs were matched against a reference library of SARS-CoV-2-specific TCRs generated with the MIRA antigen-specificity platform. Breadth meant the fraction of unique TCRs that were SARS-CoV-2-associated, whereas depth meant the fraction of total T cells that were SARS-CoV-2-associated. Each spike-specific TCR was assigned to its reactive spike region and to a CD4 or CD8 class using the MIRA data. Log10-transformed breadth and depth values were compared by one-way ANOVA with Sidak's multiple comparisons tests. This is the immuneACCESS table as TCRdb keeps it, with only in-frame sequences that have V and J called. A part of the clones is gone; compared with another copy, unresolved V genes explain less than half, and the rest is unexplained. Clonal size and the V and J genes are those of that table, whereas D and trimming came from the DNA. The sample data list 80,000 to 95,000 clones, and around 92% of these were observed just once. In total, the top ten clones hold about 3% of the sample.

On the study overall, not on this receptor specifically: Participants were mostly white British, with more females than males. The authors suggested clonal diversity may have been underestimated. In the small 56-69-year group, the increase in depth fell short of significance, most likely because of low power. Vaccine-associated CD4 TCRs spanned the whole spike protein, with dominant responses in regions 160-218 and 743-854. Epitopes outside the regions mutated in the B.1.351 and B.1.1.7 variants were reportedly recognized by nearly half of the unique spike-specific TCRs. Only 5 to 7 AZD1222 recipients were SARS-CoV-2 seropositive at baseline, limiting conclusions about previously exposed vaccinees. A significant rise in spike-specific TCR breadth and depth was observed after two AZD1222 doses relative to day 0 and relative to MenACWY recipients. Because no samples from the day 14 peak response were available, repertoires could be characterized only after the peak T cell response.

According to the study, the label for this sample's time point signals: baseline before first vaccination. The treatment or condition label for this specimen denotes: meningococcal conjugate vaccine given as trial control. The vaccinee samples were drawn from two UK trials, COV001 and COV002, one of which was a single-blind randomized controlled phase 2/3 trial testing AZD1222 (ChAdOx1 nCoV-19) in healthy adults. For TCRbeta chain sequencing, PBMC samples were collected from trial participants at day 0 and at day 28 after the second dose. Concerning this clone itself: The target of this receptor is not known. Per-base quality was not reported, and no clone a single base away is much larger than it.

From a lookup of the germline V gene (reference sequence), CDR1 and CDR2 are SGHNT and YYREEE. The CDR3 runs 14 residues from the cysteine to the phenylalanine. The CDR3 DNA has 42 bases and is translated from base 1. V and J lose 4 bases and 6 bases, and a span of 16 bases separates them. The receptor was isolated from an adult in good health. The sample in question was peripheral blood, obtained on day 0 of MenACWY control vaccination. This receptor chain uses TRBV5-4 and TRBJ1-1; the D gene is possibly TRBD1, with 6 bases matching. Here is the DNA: TGTGCCAGCAGCGCAGAACAGGGTCTGTCTGAAGCTTTCTTT. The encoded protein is CASSAEQGLSEAFF.